One sample yielded the 15 T cell receptor beta chains listed below, sequenced in a study of blood T cell repertoires in COVID-19. Method: immunoSEQ multiplex PCR; TCRdb's copy keeps in-frame clones and lacks some. The data show a few hundred thousand clones, with around 90% seen just once and around 9% held by the top ten. Sequencing was carried out using PBMCs or T cells enriched from blood (not recorded which). Receptor source: a woman between 18 and 30 years old who had recovered from COVID-19.

The chain links TRBV15 to TRBJ1-2; no firm D call. V lost 3 bases and J 6 bases, leaving 14 bases between the germline ends. This CDR3 has 14 amino acids. CDR1 is LNHNV, CDR2 YYDKDF, per germline (reference sequence). CDR3 nucleotides: TGTGCCACCAGCAGGGTGACTACAAGGGATGGCTACACCTTC. Translating it yields CATSRVTTRDGYTF.

The rearrangement uses TRBV28 and TRBJ2-1; 7 bases fit TRBD1. V shed 5 bases, J shed 4 bases, and the junction held 11 bases outside the gene matches. The CDR3 covers 16 residues. The germline CDR1 and CDR2 sequences are MDHEN and SYDVKM. The CDR3 protein is CASSQAGTDRYNEQFF. The CDR3 nucleotides read TGTGCCAGCAGTCAAGCCGGGACAGACCGTTACAATGAGCAGTTCTTC.

This chain connects TRBV6-5 to TRBJ2-2, with 10 bases fitting TRBD2. CDR1 MNHEY and CDR2 SVGAGI come from the germline V gene. This CDR3 region has 15 residues. With V trimmed by 3 bases and J by 6 bases, 4 bases remained unmatched. The CDR3 is CASSYSGGSAGELFF. The CDR3 DNA reads as TGTGCCAGCAGTTATAGCGGGGGGTCCGCCGGGGAGCTGTTTTTT.

The rearrangement uses TRBV6-2 or TRBV6-3 and TRBJ1-2, with TRBD1 matching over 10 bases. The CDR3 runs to 15 residues. CDR1 and CDR2 (germline): MNHEY, SVGEGT. V dropped 1 base and J dropped 4; count of bases not matched to a gene: 3. In DNA form, the CDR3 reads TGTGCCAGCAGTTACTGGGACAGGGGTATCTATGGCTACACCTTC. Its translation: CASSYWDRGIYGYTF.

This clone was recorded at least ten times. This chain links TRBV5-1 with TRBJ2-6; D is unclear. CDR1 and CDR2 from the germline V gene are SGHRS and YFSETQ. The CDR3 spans 17 residues. Trimming shortened V by 0 bases and J by 0 bases, and 10 bases separated the two germline ends. CDR3 bases: TGCGCCAGCAGCTTGGAACCTCTAAACTCTGGGGCCAACGTCCTGACTTTC. This codes for CASSLEPLNSGANVLTF.

This clone appeared a single time. The chain joins TRBV9 to TRBJ2-3, with 8 positions matching TRBD2. Trimming removed 0 bases from V and 5 bases from J; junction bases left unmatched: 8. From germline, CDR1 is SGDLS and CDR2 YYNGEE. This CDR3 region has 16 residues. The CDR3 protein is CASSVDGAGEVDTQYF. CDR3 coding DNA: TGTGCCAGCAGCGTAGATGGAGCGGGGGAAGTAGATACGCAGTATTTT.

This rearrangement joins TRBV2 to TRBJ1-2; the match to TRBD1 covers 8 bases. V shed 6 bases and J 6 bases; nucleotides not matched to a gene: 9. Germline-derived CDR1 and CDR2 are SNHLY and FYNNEI. The CDR3 is 14 residues long. The DNA for the CDR3 is TGTGCCAGCAGGGGGATGGGACAGGCAGATGGCTACACCTTC. Its protein is CASRGMGQADGYTF.

Concerning this clone itself: The sample has other DNA sequences that encode this CDR3 too. CDR3 bases: TGTGCCAGCAGCGTAGGGGGGACAGGGCACAATGAGCAGTTCTTC. As protein: CASSVGGTGHNEQFF. V gene TRBV9 combines with J gene TRBJ2-1; TRBD1 matches at 9 bases. This CDR3 comprises 15 residues. Looked up from germline, CDR1 is SGDLS and CDR2 is YYNGEE. J lost 5 bases, V lost 0 bases, and 3 bases had no gene match.

This clone was recorded a few times. The chain employs TRBV10-3 and TRBJ2-7; 7 bases are shared with TRBD1. The trim removed 10 bases at V and 2 bases at J, leaving 8 bases unmatched. This CDR3 comprises 13 residues. Germline-derived CDR1 and CDR2 are ENHRY and SYGVKD. Written as DNA, the CDR3 is TGTGCCACCGGTGCAGGGACAGCCTACGAGCAGTACTTC. This translates into CATGAGTAYEQYF.

V and J are TRBV6-2 or TRBV6-3 and TRBJ2-7; 9 bases match TRBD1. V trimming: 5 bases; J trimming: 1 base; junction bases outside the gene matches: 3. The CDR3 spans 14 residues. Germline-derived CDR1 and CDR2 are MNHEY and SVGEGT. The CDR3 DNA follows: TGTGCCAGCAGTAGACAGGGGGGGTCCTACGAGCAGTACTTC. Amino acids: CASSRQGGSYEQYF.

V and J are TRBV27 and TRBJ2-3; 10 bases are shared with TRBD2. V lost 4 bases, J lost 4 bases, and 5 bases stayed unmatched. This CDR3 has 15 residues. Germline V gives CDR1 MNHEY, CDR2 SMNVEV (reference sequence). CDR3 residues: CASSSLAGEPDTQYF. The CDR3 DNA is TGTGCCAGCAGTTCGCTAGCGGGAGAACCAGATACGCAGTATTTT.

This chain joins TRBV30 and TRBJ1-3, with D unclear. This CDR3 has 13 residues. V lost 5 bases and J 4 bases, leaving 12 bases between the germline ends. The V gene's germline CDR1 is GTSNPN and CDR2 SVGIG (reference sequence). CDR3 in DNA: TGTGCCTGGCAACTAGACACAGGAAACACCATATATTTT. It specifies CAWQLDTGNTIYF.

The V and J genes are TRBV25-1 and TRBJ1-2; D remains ambiguous. Germline CDR1 reads MGHDK; CDR2 reads SYGVNS. The germline V and J ends were trimmed by 7 bases and 3 bases, with 9 bases remaining between them. The CDR3 length is 12 residues. Written as DNA, the CDR3 is TGTGCCAGCACCCCCGGGGACTATGGCTACACCTTC. Amino acid sequence: CASTPGDYGYTF.

CDR3 loop: CASSPPGGGQPQHF. The CDR3 nucleotides read TGTGCCAGCTCACCCCCAGGGGGCGGTCAGCCCCAGCATTTT. The J gene is TRBJ1-5, the V gene TRBV18, with 8 bases aligning to TRBD1. CDR1 and CDR2 (germline): KGHSH, LQKENI. V gave up 3 bases and J gave up 6 bases; unmatched junction bases: 4. The CDR3 covers 14 residues.

CDR3 residues: CASSYSGRGTGELFF. The CDR3 coding sequence is TGTGCCAGCAGTTACTCAGGGCGGGGAACCGGGGAGCTGTTTTTT. The V and J genes are TRBV6-5 and TRBJ2-2; TRBD2 might be the D (6 bases). Between the trimmed V and J ends, which lost 0 bases and 5 bases, there was a span of 10 bases. Germline V gene sequence: CDR1 MNHEY, CDR2 SVGAGI. This CDR3 contains 15 residues.